Following are 29 T cell receptor beta chains from one sample sequenced in a study of blood T cells in healthy people across ages (dated by TCRdb to the mid-2010s). Library preparation employed 5' RACE. Sequencing instrument: Illumina HiSeq 2500. A second roughly 6 to 12 cycle PCR used a sample-barcoded 5' primer and a J-beta primer mix. Using fastp at Q25 and MiXCR, TCRdb reprocessed the public reads and kept productive beta chains. Each entry is one CDR3 protein sequence, shown with its most common DNA and genes. A total of around 1,500,000 distinct CDR3 sequences appear in this sample, roughly 40% of them only once. The top ten constitute roughly 7.9% of the sample. Sample: blood. These receptors came from a woman aged 18-29 years in good health.

As DNA, the CDR3 is TGCGCCAGCAGCGATGTCACCGGGGCCGGCACAGATACGCAGTATTTT. It yields the protein CASSDVTGAGTDTQYF. The chain carries TRBV5-1 and TRBJ2-3; D is possibly TRBD1 or TRBD2 (5 bases each). V lost 4 bases to trimming and J lost 1 base, with 16 bases between them. CDR1 SGHRS and CDR2 YFSETQ come from the germline V gene. This CDR3 region has 16 residues.

V gene TRBV27 combines with J gene TRBJ2-1; 7 bases fit TRBD2. CDR1 MNHEY and CDR2 SMNVEV come from the germline V gene (reference sequence). The CDR3 runs 19 residues. V trimming: 0 bases; J trimming: 5 bases; junction bases outside the gene matches: 16. As DNA, the CDR3 is TGTGCCAGCAGTTTATCTCCCGGGGGGACGCTCTTCACCCACAATGAGCAGTTCTTC. It yields the protein CASSLSPGGTLFTHNEQFF.

This clonotype was counted between two and nine times. V and J are TRBV5-1 and TRBJ2-1; 8 nucleotides agree with TRBD1. V dropped 4 bases and J dropped 6; count of bases not matched to a gene: 9. The germline V gene encodes CDR1 SGHRS and CDR2 YFSETQ. This CDR3 has 15 residues. Here the CDR3 reads CASSRDRGVFNEQFF. DNA of the CDR3: TGCGCCAGCAGCCGTGACAGGGGCGTTTTCAATGAGCAGTTCTTC.

This clonotype was detected only a few times. This rearrangement joins TRBV5-6 to TRBJ2-1; 8 bases fit TRBD2. CDR1 SGHDT and CDR2 YYEEEE come from the germline V gene. J gave up 4 bases and V 4 bases, and 4 bases lay outside the gene matches. This CDR3 has 14 amino acids. CDR3 nucleotide sequence: TGTGCCAGCAGCCGCGGGGGGCCATACAATGAGCAGTTCTTC. Translated, it gives CASSRGGPYNEQFF. Full variable domain (rest looked up from reference TRBV5-6 and TRBJ2-1): DAGVTQSPTHLIKTRGQQVTLRCSPKSGHDTVSWYQQALGQGPQFIFQYYEEEERQRGNFPDRFSGHQFPNYSSELNVNALLLGDSALYLCASSRGGPYNEQFFGPGTRLTVL.

The genes are TRBV4-1 and TRBJ2-1; D ambiguous. V was shortened by 2 bases and J by 7 bases, with 15 bases between the two germline ends. The CDR3 runs to 15 residues. The germline gives CDR1 MGHRA, CDR2 YSYEKL. The CDR3 spells CASSQIGGLRNEQFF. CDR3 DNA sequence: TGCGCCAGCAGCCAAATCGGCGGCCTGCGGAATGAGCAGTTCTTC.

This clonotype was recorded a few times. The chain joins TRBV7-9 to TRBJ2-3; D unresolved. Germline CDR1 SEHNR, CDR2 FQNEAQ (reference sequence). This CDR3 is 13 amino acids long. The V and J ends lost 5 bases and 6 bases respectively, with 12 bases between them. This chain's CDR3 is CASSDAARDTQYF. In nucleotides, the CDR3 is TGTGCCAGCAGCGACGCAGCGCGGGATACGCAGTATTTT.

For this clonotype: Relative to the germline gene, one junction end is altered; a read error may explain this. The chain has TRBV27 and TRBJ2-7; 7 nucleotides agree with TRBD1. The CDR3 is made up of 13 amino acids. Germline assignment: CDR1 MNHEY and CDR2 SMNVEV (reference sequence). Here the CDR3 reads CANSYLTGREQYF. CDR3 coding DNA: TGTGCCAACAGTTACCTGACAGGGCGGGAGCAGTACTTC.

The chain couples TRBV7-8 to TRBJ1-5; D gene ambiguous. The CDR3 has 15 residues. Trimming cost V 2 bases and J 3 bases, with 11 bases left between them. Germline lookup yields CDR1 SGHVS and CDR2 FQNEAQ. CDR3 residues: CASSLLGSLNQPQHF. Here the CDR3 DNA reads TGTGCCAGCAGCTTACTAGGGTCTCTCAATCAGCCCCAGCATTTT.

The chain joins TRBV6-6 to TRBJ1-2, with D possibly being TRBD1 (6 bases). Looked up from germline, CDR1 is MNHNY and CDR2 is SVGAGI (reference sequence). Deletions cut 8 bases from V and 4 bases from J, with 11 bases between. The CDR3 totals 12 residues. In DNA form, the CDR3 reads TGTGCCAGCCTAGGGGGGGGCTATGGCTACACCTTC. Its translation is CASLGGGYGYTF.

The chain has TRBV10-1 and TRBJ2-7; TRBD2 might be the D (6 bases). TRBJ2-4 matches the DNA end more closely, so the J call is doubtful. This CDR3 has 16 residues. Germline-derived CDR1 and CDR2 are WNHNN and SYGVQD (reference sequence). The CDR3 DNA sequence: TGCGCCAGCAGTGAGGGCCTCGGGACTGCCGGAAACATTCAGTACTTC. Protein sequence: CASSEGLGTAGNIQYF.

The V gene is TRBV12-3 or TRBV12-4, the J gene TRBJ2-1; no clear D. CDR3 length equals 12 residues. V was cut by 0 bases and J by 10 bases, with 7 bases left in between. CDR3 protein: CASSLAPQEQFF. In DNA form, the CDR3 reads TGTGCCAGCAGTTTAGCACCACAGGAGCAGTTCTTC.

V gene TRBV6-1 combines with J gene TRBJ2-1, with 9 nucleotides matching TRBD1. The length of the CDR3 is 16 residues. Trimming removed 7 bases from V and 2 bases from J; junction bases left unmatched: 9. Germline values: CDR1 MNHNS, CDR2 SASEGT. CDR3 protein: CASTLIGTGTYNEQFF. The CDR3 DNA follows: TGTGCCAGCACTCTCATCGGGACAGGGACCTACAATGAGCAGTTCTTC.

The gene calls are TRBV7-9 and TRBJ2-7; TRBD2 matches 9 bases. The DNA matches TRBJ2-5 better at its end, which makes the J call doubtful. The CDR3 extends over 15 amino acids. Germline lookup yields CDR1 SEHNR and CDR2 FQNEAQ (reference sequence). CDR3 sequence reads: CASSLIKLAGETQYF. The CDR3 DNA is TGTGCCAGCAGCCTGATAAAACTAGCGGGAGAGACCCAGTACTTC.

This clonotype showed up just a few times. The chain couples TRBV20-1 to TRBJ2-1, with D possibly matching TRBD1 (6 bases). There are 16 residues in the CDR3. V gave up 6 bases and J gave up 7 bases, with 25 bases separating them. CDR1 and CDR2 (germline): DFQATT, SNEGSKA (reference sequence). CDR3 in DNA: TGCAGTGCCTTAGTCGTTCAACAGGGATCATGGAATGAGCAGTTCTTC. Amino acids: CSALVVQQGSWNEQFF.

The rearrangement uses TRBV6-1 and TRBJ2-7; no clear D gene. Trimming shortened V by 0 bases and J by 2 bases, and 5 bases separated the two germline ends. This CDR3 has 13 residues. Per germline, CDR1 MNHNS and CDR2 SASEGT. The chain's CDR3 is CASSEAEPYEQYF. CDR3 coding DNA: TGTGCCAGCAGTGAAGCGGAACCCTACGAGCAGTACTTC.

J is TRBJ2-1 and V is TRBV10-1; 12 bases agree with TRBD2. This CDR3 comprises 17 residues. The germline V gene has CDR1 WNHNN and CDR2 SYGVQD (reference sequence). Trimming removed 1 base from V and 5 bases from J; junction bases left unmatched: 6. The CDR3 DNA reads as TGCGCCAGCAGTGAGTTCCCTCGACTAGCGGGGGACAATGAGCAGTTCTTC. The encoded protein is CASSEFPRLAGDNEQFF.

This clonotype has just a few counts. This chain joins TRBV12-3 or TRBV12-4 and TRBJ2-7; D remains ambiguous. CDR3 size: 14 residues. Trimming stripped 6 bases from V and 0 bases from J, with 12 bases between. The CDR3: CASRPGASSYEQYF. In DNA form, the CDR3 reads TGTGCCAGCAGACCGGGTGCCAGCTCCTACGAGCAGTACTTC.

In regard to this clonotype: Sequence at one end of the junction differs from germline and may be a read error. The DNA for the CDR3 is TGTGCCATCAGTGATGAACTCTCGCGGGGCCCCCAGGATGAAAAACCGTTTTTT. This encodes CAISDELSRGPQDEKPFF. The chain joins TRBV10-3 to TRBJ1-4; D may be TRBD1 (5 bases). CDR1 ENHRY and CDR2 SYGVKD come from the germline V gene. This CDR3 has 18 residues.

This chain uses TRBV27 with TRBJ2-3; D assignment may be TRBD1 or TRBD2 (5 bases each). CDR1 and CDR2 (germline): MNHEY, SMNVEV (reference sequence). The germline V and J ends were trimmed by 6 bases and 1 base, with 14 bases remaining between them. The CDR3 runs to 15 residues. CDR3 in DNA: TGTGCCAGCAGGAGGGGCACAAAACGCACAGATACGCAGTATTTT. It yields the protein CASRRGTKRTDTQYF.

A few counts support this clonotype. The chain combines TRBV5-5 with TRBJ2-5, with 14 nucleotides matching TRBD2. The V gene's germline CDR1 is SGHKS and CDR2 YYEKEE (reference sequence). V shed 2 bases and J 3 bases; nucleotides not matched to a gene: 9. The CDR3 runs 18 residues. The CDR3 sequence: CASSFGTSGGIPKETQYF. CDR3 nucleotide sequence: TGTGCCAGCAGCTTCGGGACTAGCGGGGGAATCCCCAAAGAGACCCAGTACTTC.

In DNA, the CDR3 is TGTGCCAGCACCAAAGGGGTCTCTGGAAACACCATATATTTT. Translation gives CASTKGVSGNTIYF. The gene calls are TRBV9 and TRBJ1-3, with D possibly matching TRBD1 (5 bases). Germline CDR1 reads SGDLS; CDR2 reads YYNGEE. CDR3 length: 14 residues. Deletions cut 6 bases from V and 0 bases from J, with 10 bases between.

V and J are TRBV10-1 and TRBJ2-3; 10 bases are shared with TRBD2. Germline V lookup: CDR1 WNHNN, CDR2 SYGVQD (reference sequence). The V gene end was trimmed by 5 bases and the J gene end by 12 bases; junction bases not matched to a gene: 11. The CDR3 has 14 residues. The CDR3 DNA is TGCGCCAGCAGTCCACTATTTAGCGGGGGGACACAGTATTTT. Translation: CASSPLFSGGTQYF.

This chain links TRBV3-1 with TRBJ2-1, with D hard to call. V was pared by 1 base and J by 9 bases, with 10 bases between. The CDR3 extends over 13 amino acids. Germline CDR1 is LGHDT and CDR2 is YNNKEL (reference sequence). CDR3 in DNA: TGTGCCAGCAGCCAAGTAGTAGCTGGTGAGCAGTTCTTC. This codes for CASSQVVAGEQFF.

This clonotype was observed a handful of times. The J gene is TRBJ2-7, the V gene TRBV4-2, with 7 bases that match TRBD2. This CDR3 has 15 amino acids. Germline CDR1 reads LGHNA; CDR2 reads YNFKEQ. V gave up 4 bases and J gave up 6 bases; unmatched junction bases: 12. CDR3 nucleotide sequence: TGTGCCAGCAGCCCCATGGGCGGGAGTGGGCTCGAGCAGTACTTC. The encoded protein is CASSPMGGSGLEQYF.

This clonotype occurred a few times. The chain employs TRBV3-1 and TRBJ2-1, with TRBD2 matching over 11 bases. Germline trimming cut 0 bases from V and 9 bases from J; bases unmatched to any gene: 7. This CDR3 has 16 amino acids. The germline V gene has CDR1 LGHDT and CDR2 YNNKEL (reference sequence). CDR3 in amino acids: CASSQDLAGGRGEQFF. CDR3 DNA sequence: TGTGCCAGCAGCCAAGACCTAGCGGGGGGCCGGGGTGAGCAGTTCTTC.

The chain carries TRBV12-3 or TRBV12-4 and TRBJ2-7; 7 nucleotides align to TRBD1. With V trimmed by 7 bases and J by 3 bases, 12 bases remained unmatched. The CDR3 loop spans 15 amino acids. For the CDR3, the DNA is TGTGCCAGCACTCTGGGACAGATCGATTGCTACGAGCAGTACTTC. Protein: CASTLGQIDCYEQYF.

The chain recombines TRBV5-1 with TRBJ1-6; D is ambiguous. The germline CDR1 and CDR2 sequences are SGHRS and YFSETQ. V lost 0 bases and J 7 bases, leaving 17 bases between the germline ends. The CDR3 is made up of 17 amino acids. CDR3 DNA sequence: TGCGCCAGCAGCTTGGTCATTCCGGGCGAACGGAATTCACCCCTCCACTTT. Encoded protein: CASSLVIPGERNSPLHF. Full variable domain (remainder filled in from reference TRBV5-1 and TRBJ1-6): KAGVTQTPRYLIKTRGQQVTLSCSPISGHRSVSWYQQTPGQGLQFLFEYFSETQRNKGNFPGRFSGRQFSNSRSEMNVSTLELGDSALYLCASSLVIPGERNSPLHFGNGTRLTVT.

This clonotype has just a few counts. V usage is TRBV10-3 and J usage is TRBJ1-5; D uncertain. This CDR3 region has 13 residues. Trimming left V 0 bases short and J 4 bases short, with 4 bases between. The germline V gene encodes CDR1 ENHRY and CDR2 SYGVKD. CDR3 in DNA: TGTGCCATCAGTGAGTCTCAAAATCAGCCCCAGCATTTT. This translates into CAISESQNQPQHF.

As concerns this clonotype: Just one base apart from a much larger clone, this may be a read error. V and J are TRBV5-1 and TRBJ2-1, with 10 nucleotides matching TRBD2. J lost 4 bases, V lost 0 bases, and 4 bases had no gene match. There are 16 residues in the CDR3. Germline CDR1 and CDR2: SGHRS and YFSETQ. The CDR3 region is CASSLAGTSVYNEQFF. The CDR3 region has the DNA TGCGCCAGCAGCTTGGCCGGGACTAGCGTGTACAATGAGCAGTTCTTC.